The present entry profiles one T cell receptor beta chain with its context. The antigen is not known. The data stem from a study of T cell responses to AZD1222 COVID-19 vaccine. Notes on the study in general: Mostly white British, mostly female donors; authors suggested clonal diversity may be underestimated. Reportedly, close to half of spike-specific TCRs are directed against unmutated variant regions.

From germline, CDR1 is LGHDT and CDR2 YNNKEL (reference sequence). The V and J ends lost 6 bases and 3 bases respectively, with 8 bases between them. This CDR3 spans 12 amino acids. TCRdb's table, derived via immunoSEQ multiplex PCR, lists solely in-frame clones and lacks some. The sample lists roughly 75,000 clones, more than 75% seen once, with more than 15% in the top ten. The sample was peripheral blood, taken 28 days after the second AZD1222 dose. The TCR sequence derives from an adult who received the AZD1222 COVID-19 vaccine. This sequence joins TRBV3-1 (or the pseudogene TRBV3-2) and TRBJ1-1; the D gene is possibly TRBD1 (5 bases). CDR3 in DNA: TGTGCCAGCAGGCGGGGGGACACTGAAGCTTTCTTT. Translation: CASRRGDTEAFF.